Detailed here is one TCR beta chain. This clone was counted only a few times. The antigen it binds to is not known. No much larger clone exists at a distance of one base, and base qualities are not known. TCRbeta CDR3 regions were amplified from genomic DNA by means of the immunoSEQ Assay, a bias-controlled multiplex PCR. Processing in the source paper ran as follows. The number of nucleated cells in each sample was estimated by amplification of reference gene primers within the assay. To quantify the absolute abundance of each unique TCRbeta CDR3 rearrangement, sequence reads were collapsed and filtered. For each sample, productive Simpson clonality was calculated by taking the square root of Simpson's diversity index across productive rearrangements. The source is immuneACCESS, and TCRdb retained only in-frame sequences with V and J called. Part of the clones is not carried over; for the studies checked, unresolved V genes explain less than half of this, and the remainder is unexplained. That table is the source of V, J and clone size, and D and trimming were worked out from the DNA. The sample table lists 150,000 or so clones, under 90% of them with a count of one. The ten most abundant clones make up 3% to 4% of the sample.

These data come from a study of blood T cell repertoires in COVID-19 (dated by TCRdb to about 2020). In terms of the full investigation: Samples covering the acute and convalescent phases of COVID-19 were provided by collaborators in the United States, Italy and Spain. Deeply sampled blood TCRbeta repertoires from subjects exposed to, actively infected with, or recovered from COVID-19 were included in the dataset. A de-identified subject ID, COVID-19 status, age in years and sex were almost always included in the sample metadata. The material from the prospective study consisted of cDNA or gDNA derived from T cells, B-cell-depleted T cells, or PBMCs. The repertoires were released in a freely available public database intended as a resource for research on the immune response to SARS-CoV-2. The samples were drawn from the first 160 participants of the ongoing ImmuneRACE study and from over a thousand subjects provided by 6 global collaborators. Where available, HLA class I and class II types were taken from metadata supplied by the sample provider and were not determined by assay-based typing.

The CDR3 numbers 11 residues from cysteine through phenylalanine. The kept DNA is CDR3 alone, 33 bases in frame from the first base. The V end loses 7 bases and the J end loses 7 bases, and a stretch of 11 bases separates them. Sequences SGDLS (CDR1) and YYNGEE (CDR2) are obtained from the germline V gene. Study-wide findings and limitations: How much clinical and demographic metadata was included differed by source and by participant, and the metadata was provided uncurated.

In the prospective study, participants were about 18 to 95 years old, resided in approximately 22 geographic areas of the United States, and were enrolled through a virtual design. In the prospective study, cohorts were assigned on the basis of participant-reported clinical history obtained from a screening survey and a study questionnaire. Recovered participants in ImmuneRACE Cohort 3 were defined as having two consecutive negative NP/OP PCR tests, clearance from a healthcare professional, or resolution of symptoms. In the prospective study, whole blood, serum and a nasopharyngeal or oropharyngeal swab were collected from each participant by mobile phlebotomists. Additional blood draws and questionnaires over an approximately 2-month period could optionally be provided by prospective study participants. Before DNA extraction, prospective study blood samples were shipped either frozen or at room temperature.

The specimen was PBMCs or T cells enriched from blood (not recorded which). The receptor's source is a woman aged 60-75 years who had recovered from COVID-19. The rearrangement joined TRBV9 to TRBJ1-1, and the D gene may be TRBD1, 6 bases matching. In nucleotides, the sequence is TGTGCCAGCGGTCGGACAGATGAAGCTTTCTTT. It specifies CASGRTDEAFF.